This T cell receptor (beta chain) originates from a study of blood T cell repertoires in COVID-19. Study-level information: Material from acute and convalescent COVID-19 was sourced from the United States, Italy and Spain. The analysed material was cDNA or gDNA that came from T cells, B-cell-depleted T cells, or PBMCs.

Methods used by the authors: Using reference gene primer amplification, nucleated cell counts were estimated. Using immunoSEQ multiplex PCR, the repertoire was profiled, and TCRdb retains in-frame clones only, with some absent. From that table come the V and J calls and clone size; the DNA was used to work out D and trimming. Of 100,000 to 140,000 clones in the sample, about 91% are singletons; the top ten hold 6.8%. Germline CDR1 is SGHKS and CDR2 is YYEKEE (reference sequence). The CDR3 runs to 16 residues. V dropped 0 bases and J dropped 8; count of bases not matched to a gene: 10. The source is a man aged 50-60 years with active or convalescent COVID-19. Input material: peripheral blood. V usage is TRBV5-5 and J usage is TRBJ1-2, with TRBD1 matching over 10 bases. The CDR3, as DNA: TGTGCCAGCAGCTTGGACGGGACAGGGGTACCGGGCGGCTACACCTTC. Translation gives CASSLDGTGVPGGYTF.